This TCR beta chain was recorded in a study of T cell responses to AZD1222 COVID-19 vaccine. This CDR3 region has 14 residues. The ends lost 8 bases at V and 0 bases at J; junction bases unmatched: 3. CDR1 LNHDA and CDR2 SQIVND come from the germline V gene (reference sequence). Concerning this clone itself: This sample includes further DNA sequences coding for the same CDR3.

Using immunoSEQ multiplex PCR, the repertoire was profiled, and TCRdb retains in-frame clones only, with some absent. The table shows around 80,000 clones, with around nine tenths occurring only once. The starting material was peripheral blood, obtained on day 0 of AZD1222 vaccination. This TCR was recovered from an adult in good health. The chain has TRBV19 and TRBJ2-1; the match to TRBD2 covers 8 bases. CDR3 in amino acids: CASREGLSYNEQFF. Written as DNA, the CDR3 is TGTGCCAGTCGGGAGGGGCTCTCCTACAATGAGCAGTTCTTC.